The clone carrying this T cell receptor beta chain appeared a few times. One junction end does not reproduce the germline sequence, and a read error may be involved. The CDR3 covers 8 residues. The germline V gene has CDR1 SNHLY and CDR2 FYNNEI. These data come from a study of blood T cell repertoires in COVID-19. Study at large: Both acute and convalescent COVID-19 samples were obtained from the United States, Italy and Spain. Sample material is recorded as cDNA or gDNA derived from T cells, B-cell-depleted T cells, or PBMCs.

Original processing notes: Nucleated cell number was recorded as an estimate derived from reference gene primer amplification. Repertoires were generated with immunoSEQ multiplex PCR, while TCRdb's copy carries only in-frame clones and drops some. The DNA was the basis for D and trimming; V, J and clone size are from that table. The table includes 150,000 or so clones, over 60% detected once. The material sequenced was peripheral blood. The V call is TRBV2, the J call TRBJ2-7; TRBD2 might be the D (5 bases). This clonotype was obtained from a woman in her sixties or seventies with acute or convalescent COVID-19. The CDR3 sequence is CASRRDDF. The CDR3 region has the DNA TGTGCCAGCAGGAGGGATGACTTC.